The 24 T cell receptor beta chains given below trace back to one sample, sequenced in a study of Graves' ophthalmopathy and Graves' hyperthyroidism. Amplification of the TCR beta CDR3 regions used RNA transcripts (as template). Investigators did first-round RT-PCR with HTBI primers, then second-round multiplex PCR. TCRdb passed the multiplex PCR reads through MiXCR, listing each CDR3 protein once. The repertoire holds around 400,000 distinct CDR3 sequences, with 18% as singletons. The sequencing input was peripheral blood. The receptor set was obtained from a woman aged 18-30 years with Graves' ophthalmopathy.

The sample holds many counts of this clonotype. The chain carries TRBV20-1 and TRBJ2-5; D is tentatively TRBD1 or TRBD2 (6 bases each). Trimming took off 6 bases at V and 5 bases at J, with 25 bases between the two ends. Germline V gene sequence: CDR1 DFQATT, CDR2 SNEGSKA (reference sequence). This CDR3 contains 16 residues. The CDR3 sequence: CSAGVEGGFPGETQYF. In DNA, the CDR3 is TGCAGTGCGGGGGTCGAGGGGGGTTTTCCAGGGGAGACCCAGTACTTC.

This clonotype appeared many times. The chain joins TRBV2 to TRBJ1-2; 7 bases map to TRBD1. Germline assignment: CDR1 SNHLY and CDR2 FYNNEI. The ends lost 4 bases at V and 5 bases at J; junction bases unmatched: 10. This CDR3 comprises 15 residues. The CDR3 protein is CASSGSNRGGYGYTF. CDR3 nucleotides: TGTGCCAGCAGTGGTAGCAACAGGGGCGGATATGGCTACACCTTC. The full variable domain, with the rest looked up from reference TRBV2 and TRBJ1-2, is EPEVTQTPSHQVTQMGQEVILRCVPISNHLYFYWYRQILGQKVEFLVSFYNNEISEKSEIFDDQFSVERPDGSNFTLKIRSTKLEDSAMYFCASSGSNRGGYGYTFGSGTRLTVV.

This clonotype showed up many times. The chain recombines TRBV28 with TRBJ1-5, with D unresolved. The CDR3 consists of 14 residues. Germline CDR1 MDHEN, CDR2 SYDVKM. V was shortened by 10 bases and J by 1 base, with 14 bases between the two germline ends. As DNA, the CDR3 is TGTGCCACCATTTATATAGGAAGCAATCAGCCCCAGCATTTT. It translates to CATIYIGSNQPQHF.

In its sample, this clonotype was seen many times. The chain joins TRBV11-2 to TRBJ2-7; D gene ambiguous. The CDR3 extends over 14 amino acids. CDR1 SGHAT and CDR2 FQNNGV come from the germline V gene. The V end was cut by 1 base, the J end by 3 bases, with 10 bases between. The CDR3 nucleotides read TGTGCCAGCAGCTTAGGGAGTGTCGGCTACGAGCAGTACTTC. The encoded protein is CASSLGSVGYEQYF. The whole variable domain, remainder taken from reference TRBV11-2 and TRBJ2-7, is EAGVAQSPRYKIIEKRQSVAFWCNPISGHATLYWYQQILGQGPKLLIQFQNNGVVDDSQLPKDRFSAERLKGVDSTLKIQPAKLEDSAVYLCASSLGSVGYEQYFGPGTRLTVT.

Many counts were recorded for this clonotype. This chain links TRBV6-1 with TRBJ2-7; D unclear. The CDR3 is 14 residues long. CDR1 and CDR2 from the germline V gene are MNHNS and SASEGT. Trimming took off 5 bases at V and 2 bases at J, with 13 bases between the two ends. The DNA of the CDR3 is TGTGCCAGCAGTCCTTACTACGGACCCTACGAGCAGTACTTC. The encoded protein is CASSPYYGPYEQYF.

This clonotype was recorded at least ten times. The chain recombines TRBV30 with TRBJ2-5; 13 positions agree with TRBD2. The J segment lost 7 bases and the V segment lost 3 bases, leaving 8 bases of the junction unmatched. Germline V lookup: CDR1 GTSNPN, CDR2 SVGIG (reference sequence). This CDR3 has 15 amino acids. The CDR3 region has the DNA TGTGCCTGGAGCCGATACGGACTAGCGGGGGCGACCCAGTACTTC. This sequence encodes CAWSRYGLAGATQYF.

This clonotype was observed many times. The chain joins TRBV20-1 to TRBJ2-7; 7 bases are a match to TRBD1. The CDR3 sequence is 13 residues long. V shed 8 bases, J shed 3 bases, and the junction held 10 bases outside the gene matches. Germline CDR1 DFQATT, CDR2 SNEGSKA (reference sequence). CDR3 protein: CSLEGDSFYEQYF. CDR3 nucleotides: TGCAGTCTCGAAGGGGACAGCTTCTACGAGCAGTACTTC.

The sample holds many counts of this clonotype. The chain has TRBV20-1 and TRBJ1-5, with D perhaps matching TRBD1 (5 bases). Germline CDR1 reads DFQATT; CDR2 reads SNEGSKA (reference sequence). V was shortened by 2 bases and J by 1 base, with 6 bases between the two germline ends. The CDR3 consists of 13 residues. This chain's CDR3 is CSARKGSNQPQHF. The CDR3 DNA follows: TGCAGTGCTAGAAAGGGGAGCAATCAGCCCCAGCATTTT.

This clonotype was recorded many times. V and J are TRBV7-2 and TRBJ2-2, with D perhaps TRBD2 (5 bases). The V end was cut by 3 bases, the J end by 7 bases, with 9 bases between. The CDR3 is made up of 13 amino acids. The germline V gene encodes CDR1 SGHTA and CDR2 FQGNSA. CDR3 residues: CASSFTRVGELFF. CDR3 nucleotide sequence: TGTGCCAGCAGCTTTACGAGGGTCGGGGAGCTGTTTTTT.

This chain links TRBV7-8 with TRBJ2-5; TRBD2 matches 8 bases. J gave up 0 bases and V 2 bases, and 5 bases lay outside the gene matches. Germline assignment: CDR1 SGHVS and CDR2 FQNEAQ. This CDR3 comprises 16 residues. CDR3 coding DNA: TGTGCCAGCAGCTTAATTAGCGGGGTGTACCAAGAGACCCAGTACTTC. Its translation is CASSLISGVYQETQYF. Full variable domain (remainder filled in from reference TRBV7-8 and TRBJ2-5): GAGVSQSPRYKVAKRGQDVALRCDPISGHVSLFWYQQALGQGPEFLTYFQNEAQLDKSGLPSDRFFAERPEGSVSTLKIQRTQQEDSAVYLCASSLISGVYQETQYFGPGTRLLVL.

This clonotype was seen repeatedly, ten times or more. V usage is TRBV28 and J usage is TRBJ2-5; 7 bases map to TRBD2. CDR1 is MDHEN, CDR2 SYDVKM, per germline. This CDR3 is 15 amino acids long. V gave up 0 bases and J gave up 2 bases; unmatched junction bases: 3. The CDR3 here is CASSLWHGGQETQYF. CDR3 DNA sequence: TGTGCCAGCAGTTTATGGCACGGGGGGCAAGAGACCCAGTACTTC.

This clonotype was seen only a few times. The genes are TRBV11-2 and TRBJ2-2; D gene uncertain. Trimming left V 5 bases short and J 6 bases short, with 10 bases between. CDR3 length: 13 amino acids. Germline CDR1 SGHAT, CDR2 FQNNGV. CDR3 coding DNA: TGTGCCAGCAGCCCCATGTATGCCGGGGAGCTGTTTTTT. Amino acids: CASSPMYAGELFF. Based on the CDR3 plus reference TRBV11-2 and TRBJ2-2, the full variable domain is EAGVAQSPRYKIIEKRQSVAFWCNPISGHATLYWYQQILGQGPKLLIQFQNNGVVDDSQLPKDRFSAERLKGVDSTLKIQPAKLEDSAVYLCASSPMYAGELFFGEGSRLTVL.

Many counts were recorded for this clonotype. V gene TRBV6-2 or TRBV6-3 combines with J gene TRBJ2-7; D remains ambiguous. Trimming stripped 0 bases from V and 0 bases from J, with 6 bases between. CDR1 MNHEY and CDR2 SVGEGT come from the germline V gene. The CDR3 loop spans 14 amino acids. Here the CDR3 reads CASSYSGVSYEQYF. The CDR3 region has the DNA TGTGCCAGCAGTTACTCCGGAGTCTCCTACGAGCAGTACTTC.

This clonotype occurred many times. The chain joins TRBV6-1 to TRBJ1-5; TRBD1 matches 10 bases. CDR3 length: 17 residues. Unmatched junction bases numbered 4, after V lost 2 bases and J lost 0 bases. Germline V gene lookup returns CDR1 MNHNS and CDR2 SASEGT. DNA of the CDR3: TGTGCCAGCAGTGAAATGGGACAGGGGTATAGCAATCAGCCCCAGCATTTT. This codes for CASSEMGQGYSNQPQHF.

There are many counts of this clonotype. A much larger clone differs by one base, so this may be a read error. The J gene is TRBJ2-5, the V gene TRBV5-6; D remains unclear. Per germline, CDR1 SGHDT and CDR2 YYEEEE. The CDR3 has 13 amino acids. The DNA of the CDR3 is TGTGCCGGCAGCCCAACCAATACTCGTCGTAGGTACTTC. Its translation is CAGSPTNTRRRYF.

V is TRBV6-5 and J is TRBJ1-1; 7 bases fit TRBD1. The trim removed 6 bases at V and 5 bases at J, leaving 6 bases unmatched. CDR1 and CDR2 from the germline V gene are MNHEY and SVGAGI. The CDR3 has 13 residues. The CDR3 spells CASRYYRGTEAFF. The DNA of the CDR3 is TGTGCCAGCAGATATTACAGGGGTACTGAAGCTTTCTTT.

There are a few counts of this clonotype. This chain uses TRBV12-3 or TRBV12-4 with TRBJ2-7; D remains ambiguous. The CDR3 is 18 residues long. Trimming shortened V by 1 base and J by 3 bases, and 22 bases separated the two germline ends. CDR3 region: CASSLVAGIGSAVYEQYF. In nucleotides, the CDR3 is TGTGCCAGCAGTTTAGTAGCTGGAATTGGTTCGGCGGTCTACGAGCAGTACTTC.

This clonotype occurred many times. V and J are TRBV30 and TRBJ2-7; D is perhaps TRBD1 (5 bases). Germline-derived CDR1 and CDR2 are GTSNPN and SVGIG (reference sequence). The CDR3 is 15 amino acids. Trimming took off 0 bases at V and 3 bases at J, with 15 bases between the two ends. The CDR3 protein is CAWSVFSGKNYEQYF. In nucleotides, the CDR3 is TGTGCCTGGAGTGTTTTCTCAGGGAAAAACTACGAGCAGTACTTC.

This clonotype has ten or more counts. J is TRBJ2-2 and V is TRBV28; a weak D match, TRBD1 (6 bases). Trimming shortened V by 5 bases and J by 2 bases, and 15 bases separated the two germline ends. The CDR3 loop spans 16 amino acids. CDR1 and CDR2 (germline): MDHEN, SYDVKM. This CDR3 reads CASSPAGTLNTGELFF. CDR3 nucleotides: TGTGCCAGCAGTCCGGCTGGGACACTTAACACCGGGGAGCTGTTTTTT. The full variable domain, with the rest looked up from reference TRBV28 and TRBJ2-2, is DVKVTQSSRYLVKRTGEKVFLECVQDMDHENMFWYRQDPGLGLRLIYFSYDVKMKEKGDIPEGYSVSREKKERFSLILESASTNQTSMYLCASSPAGTLNTGELFFGEGSRLTVL.

This clonotype has a count of ten or more. The chain uses TRBV5-6 and TRBJ1-1, with D possibly matching TRBD1 (5 bases). Looked up from germline, CDR1 is SGHDT and CDR2 is YYEEEE. This CDR3 comprises 14 residues. V shed 3 bases and J shed 1 base, with 10 bases lying between them. CDR3 protein: CASSSTRENTEAFF. As DNA, the CDR3 is TGTGCCAGCAGCTCCACCAGGGAGAACACTGAAGCTTTCTTT.

This clonotype was recorded many times. The chain links TRBV6-5 to TRBJ2-5; 11 bases fit TRBD2. J was trimmed by 2 bases and V by 8 bases; bases with no gene match: 4. This CDR3 region has 14 residues. Germline-derived CDR1 and CDR2 are MNHEY and SVGAGI. CDR3 sequence (DNA): TGTGCCAGCGGTAGCGGGGGGGATCAAGAGACCCAGTACTTC. Translated: CASGSGGDQETQYF.

The J gene is TRBJ2-7, the V gene TRBV19; 13 bases agree with TRBD2. Germline V gives CDR1 LNHDA, CDR2 SQIVND (reference sequence). V trimming: 6 bases; J trimming: 4 bases; junction bases outside the gene matches: 6. The CDR3 sequence is 15 residues long. This CDR3 is CASRTGTSGNYEQYF. In nucleotides, the CDR3 is TGTGCCAGTAGGACTGGGACTAGCGGGAATTACGAGCAGTACTTC. The variable domain in full, with the rest retrieved from reference TRBV19 and TRBJ2-7, is DGGITQSPKYLFRKEGQNVTLSCEQNLNHDAMYWYRQDPGQGLRLIYYSQIVNDFQKGDIAEGYSVSREKKESFPLTVTSAQKNPTAFYLCASRTGTSGNYEQYFGPGTRLTVT.

This clonotype was detected ten times or more. The chain employs TRBV19 and TRBJ1-1; D not certain. The CDR3 extends over 16 amino acids. Trimming removed 4 bases from V and 4 bases from J, with 19 bases in between. Per the germline V gene, CDR1 is LNHDA and CDR2 is SQIVND (reference sequence). The CDR3 DNA is TGTGCCAGTAGTACTGTCTCGGAGGGTTACGGCACTGAAGCTTTCTTT. Amino acid sequence: CASSTVSEGYGTEAFF. The entire variable domain, with the rest obtained from reference TRBV19 and TRBJ1-1, is as follows: DGGITQSPKYLFRKEGQNVTLSCEQNLNHDAMYWYRQDPGQGLRLIYYSQIVNDFQKGDIAEGYSVSREKKESFPLTVTSAQKNPTAFYLCASSTVSEGYGTEAFFGQGTRLTVV.

The CDR3 DNA is TGTGCCACTTCCCCCACATTCACAGGGGGCACTGAAGCTTTCTTT. This encodes CATSPTFTGGTEAFF. The rearrangement links TRBV19 to TRBJ1-1, with 8 bases fitting TRBD1. Germline CDR1 and CDR2: LNHDA and SQIVND (reference sequence). Trimming took 10 bases from V and 4 from J; bases not matched to a gene: 14. The CDR3 has 15 residues.